The present entry profiles one T cell receptor beta chain with its context. Its specific antigen is unknown. No clone much larger than this one lies a single base away; base qualities are absent. These data belong to a study of OX40 agonist ivuxolimab in advanced cancers. In terms of the full investigation: The costimulatory receptor OX40 (CD134) was targeted by ivuxolimab, a fully human IgG2 agonistic monoclonal antibody. Intravenous ivuxolimab was administered to patients every 2 weeks at six dose levels: 0.01, 0.1, 0.3, 1.5, 3 and 10 mg/kg. Of the roughly 53 patients in dose escalation, some 20 had hepatocellular carcinoma, around 15 had melanoma, 9 had renal cell carcinoma and 9 had head and neck cancer. A male proportion of 70% to 90% and a mean age of 60 years, ranging from roughly 23 to 80, were recorded for the dose-escalation cohort. Patients were allowed to have had prior anti-PD-1, anti-PD-L1 or anti-CTLA-4 therapy, and 40% to 45% of the dose-escalation patients had been treated with checkpoint inhibitors. Three dose-escalation patients achieved partial responses, one with hepatocellular carcinoma and two with cutaneous melanoma. Peripheral TCRbeta sequencing aimed to test whether ivuxolimab altered TCR sequence diversity and caused clonal T-cell expansion. The paper covers the monotherapy dose-escalation part of the phase I ivuxolimab trial, which included N = 52 patients.

Patients with autoimmune disease history or receiving systemic immunosuppression were excluded from the trial. Peripheral blood for TCR sequencing was collected from all dose cohorts at baseline, on cycle 4 day 1, and on cycle 7 day 1. The samples were taken from a phase I, first-in-human, multicenter, open-label dose-escalation trial of ivuxolimab. Adults with locally advanced or metastatic melanoma, renal cell, hepatocellular, or head and neck squamous cell carcinoma were enrolled in the trial. Before TCR sequencing, CD4+ and CD8+ T cells were separately sorted from peripheral blood. For sequencing of the TCRbeta CDR3 region, genomic DNA was extracted from the sorted cells. TCRbeta CDR3 regions were sequenced using the immunoSEQ Assay. TCRdb holds this immuneACCESS table with in-frame rearrangements only. Some clones are missing; in checked studies, unresolved V genes explain under half, and the rest has no known cause. This sample has tens of thousands of clones in its table, and more than 65% of those were observed once. Of the sample, roughly 4.7% falls within the top ten clones.

What the study reported, not specific to this receptor: Clonal expansion of both CD4+ and CD8+ blood T cells was observed from baseline to week 6 at doses 0.1 to 3.0 mg/kg. Antigen specificity was not determined for the clonally expanded peripheral T cells. Low levels of normalized T-cell clonal expansion were also seen in some nonresponding patients. After ivuxolimab, expanded clones were on average more numerous among CD8+ T cells than among CD4+ T cells. Partial responders in the 0.1-3.0 mg/kg groups had among the lowest normalized peripheral clonal expansion, especially among CD8+ T cells.

The CDR3 numbers 14 residues from cysteine through phenylalanine. The entry retains the CDR3 DNA only, 42 bases that are in frame from base 1. Sequences MNHEY (CDR1) and SMNVEV (CDR2) are obtained from the germline V gene (reference sequence). The germline ends are 7 bases apart after V is trimmed by 2 bases and J by 5 bases. The sequence came from an adult with an advanced solid tumor such as melanoma, head and neck, liver or kidney cancer. The chain is assembled from TRBV27 and TRBJ1-6; there is no confident call for the D gene. Here the sequenced sample was CD4+ or CD8+ T cells sorted from blood, taken in a trial of the OX40 agonist ivuxolimab. CDR3 reads: CASSLRADNSPLHF. At the DNA level, the sequence is TGTGCCAGCAGTTTACGGGCAGATAATTCACCCCTCCACTTT.